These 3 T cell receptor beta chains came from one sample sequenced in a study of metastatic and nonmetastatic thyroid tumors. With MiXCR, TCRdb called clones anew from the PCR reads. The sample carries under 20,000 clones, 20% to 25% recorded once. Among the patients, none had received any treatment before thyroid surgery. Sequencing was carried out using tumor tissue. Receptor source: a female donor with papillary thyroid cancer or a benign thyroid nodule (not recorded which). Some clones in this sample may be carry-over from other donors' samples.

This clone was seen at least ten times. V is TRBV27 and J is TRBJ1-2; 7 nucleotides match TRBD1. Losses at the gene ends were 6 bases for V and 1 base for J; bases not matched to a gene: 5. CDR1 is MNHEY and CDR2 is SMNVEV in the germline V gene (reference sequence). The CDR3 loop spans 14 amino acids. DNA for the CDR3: TGTGCCAGCAGAACACAGGGGAGTAACTATGGCTACACCTTC. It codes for CASRTQGSNYGYTF.

In DNA, the CDR3 is TGTGCCTGGAGTTACGATTCTGGAAACACCATATATTTT. This encodes CAWSYDSGNTIYF. V gene TRBV30 combines with J gene TRBJ1-3; the D is unclear. Germline V gene data show CDR1 as GTSNPN and CDR2 as SVGIG (reference sequence). The CDR3 has 13 amino acids. The V end lost 2 bases, the J end lost 1 base, and 6 bases lay between the germline ends.

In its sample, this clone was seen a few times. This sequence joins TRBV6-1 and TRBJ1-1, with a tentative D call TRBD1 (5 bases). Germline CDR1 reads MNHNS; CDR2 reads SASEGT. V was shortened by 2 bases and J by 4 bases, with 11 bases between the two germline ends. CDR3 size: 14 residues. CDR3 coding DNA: TGTGCCAGCAGTGAATCCCAGGGACGCACTGAAGCTTTCTTT. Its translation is CASSESQGRTEAFF.